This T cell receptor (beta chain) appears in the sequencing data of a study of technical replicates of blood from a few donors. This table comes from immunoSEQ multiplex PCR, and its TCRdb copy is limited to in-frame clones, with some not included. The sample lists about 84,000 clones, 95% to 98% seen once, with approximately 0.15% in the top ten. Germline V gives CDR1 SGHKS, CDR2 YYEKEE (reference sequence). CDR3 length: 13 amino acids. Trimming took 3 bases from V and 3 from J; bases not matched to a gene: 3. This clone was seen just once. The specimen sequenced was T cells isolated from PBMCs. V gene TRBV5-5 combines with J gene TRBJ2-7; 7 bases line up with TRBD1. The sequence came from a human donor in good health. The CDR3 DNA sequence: TGTGCCAGCAGCTCGGGACAGAGCTACGAGCAGTACTTC. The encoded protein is CASSSGQSYEQYF.